The 20 T cell receptor beta chains presented below share a single source sample, sequenced in a study of CD8 T cells in Susac syndrome. Reverse transcription used about 0.45 to 1 ug RNA and random hexamers. A single record per CDR3 protein comes from TCRdb applying MiXCR to the immunoSEQ multiplex PCR reads. In the table there are more than 200,000 distinct CDR3 sequences, around 93% of which are singletons. The sample was CD4+ T cells from PBMCs. All receptors derive from a human donor with multiple sclerosis.

The rearrangement uses TRBV29-1 and TRBJ2-5; a possible D gene is TRBD1 (5 bases). V lost 0 bases and J 1 base, leaving 9 bases between the germline ends. CDR3 length equals 14 residues. The V gene's germline CDR1 is SQVTM and CDR2 ANQGSEA. The CDR3 DNA is TGCAGCGTTGAAGATAGGGGCTTCCAAGAGACCCAGTACTTC. Translating gives CSVEDRGFQETQYF. Complete variable domain (other parts from reference TRBV29-1 and TRBJ2-5): SAVISQKPSRDICQRGTSLTIQCQVDSQVTMMFWYRQQPGQSLTLIATANQGSEATYESGFVIDKFPISRPNLTFSTLTVSNMSPEDSSIYLCSVEDRGFQETQYFGPGTRLLVL.

In this sample, this clonotype turned up once. This chain joins TRBV12-5 and TRBJ2-7; 11 nucleotides align to TRBD2. The trim removed 6 bases at V and 8 bases at J, leaving 12 bases unmatched. CDR3 length equals 15 residues. Per the germline V gene, CDR1 is LGHNT and CDR2 is FRNRAP. Here the CDR3 reads CASGSGPSGGMQQYF. DNA of the CDR3: TGTGCTAGTGGATCCGGTCCTAGCGGGGGGATGCAGCAGTACTTC.

The gene calls are TRBV3-1 and TRBJ2-5; 7 nucleotides line up with TRBD1. Trimming removed 5 bases from V and 10 bases from J; junction bases left unmatched: 10. CDR3 length equals 13 residues. Germline CDR1 LGHDT, CDR2 YNNKEL (reference sequence). CDR3 DNA sequence: TGTGCCAGCAGCAACGAGGGGGCGAGGGGCCAGTACTTC. It yields the protein CASSNEGARGQYF.

This sequence joins TRBV7-2 and TRBJ2-3; D unresolved. The CDR3 runs to 14 residues. V was clipped by 1 base and J by 6 bases, with 11 bases between them. CDR1 and CDR2 from the germline V gene are SGHTA and FQGNSA. The CDR3 protein is CASSLDTYEDTQYF. CDR3 DNA: TGTGCCAGCAGCTTAGATACGTACGAGGATACGCAGTATTTT.

The chain joins TRBV27 to TRBJ1-5, with TRBD1 identical over 9 bases. The trim removed 6 bases at V and 6 bases at J, leaving 6 bases unmatched. Germline lookup yields CDR1 MNHEY and CDR2 SMNVEV (reference sequence). The CDR3 is 14 amino acids. CDR3 loop: CASRVQGAAQPQHF. The CDR3 bases are TGTGCCAGCAGAGTACAGGGGGCGGCTCAGCCCCAGCATTTT.

The rearrangement links TRBV19 to TRBJ2-5; D is possibly TRBD1 or TRBD2 (5 bases each). Germline assignment: CDR1 LNHDA and CDR2 SQIVND (reference sequence). Trimming stripped 6 bases from V and 2 bases from J, with 13 bases between. The CDR3 length is 14 residues. CDR3 nucleotide sequence: TGTGCCAGTAGACGCCGGGACGGACAAGAGACCCAGTACTTC. Protein sequence: CASRRRDGQETQYF.

The rearrangement uses TRBV24-1 and TRBJ2-4, with 7 nucleotides matching TRBD1. V was clipped by 4 bases and J by 2 bases; unmatched bases: 4. The CDR3 has 15 residues. CDR1 and CDR2 (germline): KGHDR, SFDVKD. The CDR3 DNA is TGTGCCACCAGTGACCCGACAGGGCCCAAAAACATTCAGTACTTC. It yields the protein CATSDPTGPKNIQYF.

The J gene is TRBJ1-2, the V gene TRBV11-3, with D tentatively TRBD1 (6 bases). The CDR3 has 15 amino acids. The germline V gene has CDR1 SGHNT and CDR2 YENEEA. Trimming removed 5 bases at V and 0 bases at J, with 13 bases between. CDR3 DNA: TGTGCCAGCAGCCCCCGGACAGATTCTAACTATGGCTACACCTTC. Amino acids: CASSPRTDSNYGYTF.

This clonotype was seen only a few times. CDR3 nucleotides: TGCGCCAGCAGCTTCGACAGTACCGTGGGAAACACCATATATTTT. This sequence encodes CASSFDSTVGNTIYF. The gene calls are TRBV5-1 and TRBJ1-3; perhaps TRBD1 as D (5 bases). Trimming removed 2 bases at V and 4 bases at J, with 13 bases between. Germline V gene lookup returns CDR1 SGHRS and CDR2 YFSETQ. CDR3 length: 15 residues.

The chain has TRBV10-3 and TRBJ1-2; D not certain. From germline, CDR1 is ENHRY and CDR2 SYGVKD. The V and J ends lost 2 bases and 2 bases respectively, with 6 bases between them. The CDR3 totals 13 residues. CDR3 region: CAISEVGNYGYTF. CDR3 nucleotide sequence: TGTGCCATCAGTGAGGTTGGGAACTATGGCTACACCTTC.

The chain uses TRBV4-1 and TRBJ1-2; perhaps TRBD1 as D (6 bases). The CDR3 consists of 15 residues. Trimming pared 4 bases from V and 7 bases from J, leaving 19 bases between. Germline CDR1 reads MGHRA; CDR2 reads YSYEKL. The DNA of the CDR3 is TGCGCCAGCAGCCCCGGGACACCGCCCCAACTTGGCTACACCTTC. Translated: CASSPGTPPQLGYTF.

This chain connects TRBV4-1 to TRBJ2-1; D unclear. V was trimmed by 1 base and J by 7 bases, leaving 8 bases between them. This CDR3 is 13 amino acids long. Germline values: CDR1 MGHRA, CDR2 YSYEKL. CDR3 DNA sequence: TGCGCCAGCAGCCAAGGCCTCCTTAATGAGCAGTTCTTC. Translation: CASSQGLLNEQFF.

V and J are TRBV25-1 and TRBJ2-1; D not certain. There are 13 residues in the CDR3. V was shortened by 6 bases and J by 5 bases, with 11 bases between the two germline ends. Germline CDR1 and CDR2: MGHDK and SYGVNS. CDR3 sequence reads: CASSLAGHNEQFF. DNA for the CDR3: TGTGCCAGCAGCTTAGCTGGCCACAATGAGCAGTTCTTC.

The chain links TRBV28 to TRBJ1-6; 9 bases agree with TRBD1. The CDR3 loop spans 15 amino acids. Germline V gene data show CDR1 as MDHEN and CDR2 as SYDVKM. The V segment lost 4 bases and the J segment 7 bases; nucleotides outside the gene matches: 5. CDR3 residues: CASSSRQGVNSPLHF. The CDR3 region has the DNA TGTGCCAGCAGTTCAAGACAGGGGGTAAATTCACCCCTCCACTTT.

The chain uses TRBV28 and TRBJ1-5; D gene ambiguous. Germline V lookup: CDR1 MDHEN, CDR2 SYDVKM. Trimming pared 5 bases from V and 7 bases from J, leaving 9 bases between. The CDR3 is made up of 12 amino acids. In DNA, the CDR3 is TGTGCCAGCAGTCCGGGCCCCCAGCCCCAGCATTTT. Its protein product is CASSPGPQPQHF.

The chain carries TRBV12-3 or TRBV12-4 and TRBJ2-5; D assignment may be TRBD1 or TRBD2 (6 bases each). The CDR3 consists of 14 residues. The ends were cut back, 2 bases at V and 5 bases at J, with 12 bases in the middle. CDR3 protein: CASSLRGVSETQYF. Written as DNA, the CDR3 is TGTGCCAGCAGTTTAAGGGGGGTATCGGAGACCCAGTACTTC.

This chain uses TRBV10-1 with TRBJ2-3; D perhaps matches TRBD1 (5 bases). The CDR3 has 12 residues. Deletions cut 8 bases from V and 5 bases from J, with 11 bases between. The germline CDR1 and CDR2 sequences are WNHNN and SYGVQD (reference sequence). CDR3 bases: TGCGCCAGCGGGGCCAGCCGAGATACGCAGTATTTT. Protein product: CASGASRDTQYF.

In this sample, this clonotype turned up once. The chain combines TRBV2 with TRBJ2-4; the D is unclear. CDR3 size: 14 residues. Trimming took 2 bases from V and 3 from J, leaving 8 bases between them. CDR1 and CDR2 from the germline V gene are SNHLY and FYNNEI. The CDR3 bases are TGTGCCAGCAGTGAAAGCAGAAACAAAAACATTCAGTACTTC. Its protein is CASSESRNKNIQYF.

This chain uses TRBV25-1 with TRBJ2-3; D gene ambiguous. CDR3 size: 17 residues. The germline gives CDR1 MGHDK, CDR2 SYGVNS. V was shortened by 3 bases and J by 0 bases, with 16 bases between the two germline ends. CDR3 sequence (DNA): TGTGCCAGCAGTGAGTCCTTTAATCCAGCTAGCACAGATACGCAGTATTTT. It yields the protein CASSESFNPASTDTQYF.

The chain uses TRBV28 and TRBJ2-3; D gene unclear. Germline lookup yields CDR1 MDHEN and CDR2 SYDVKM. The CDR3 extends over 11 amino acids. V was clipped by 5 bases and J by 6 bases, with 6 bases between them. This CDR3 reads CASSTQDTQYF. In nucleotides, the CDR3 is TGTGCCAGCAGTACACAGGATACGCAGTATTTT.